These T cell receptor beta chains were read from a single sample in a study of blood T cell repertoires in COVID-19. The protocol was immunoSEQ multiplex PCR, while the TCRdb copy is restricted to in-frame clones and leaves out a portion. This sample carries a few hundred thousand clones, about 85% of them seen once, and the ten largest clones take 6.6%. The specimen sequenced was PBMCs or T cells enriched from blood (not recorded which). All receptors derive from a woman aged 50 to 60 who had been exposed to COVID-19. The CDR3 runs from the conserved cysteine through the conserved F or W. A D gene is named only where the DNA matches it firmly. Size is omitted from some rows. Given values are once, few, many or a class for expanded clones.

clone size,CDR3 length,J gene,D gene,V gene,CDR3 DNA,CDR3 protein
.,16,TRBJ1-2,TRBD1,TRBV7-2,TGTGCCAGCAGCTTGGGACAGGCGACAAGTAACTATGGCTACACCTTC,CASSLGQATSNYGYTF
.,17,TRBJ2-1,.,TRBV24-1,TGTGCCACCAGTGATTTGGACTACGGCAGGGGAAGGAATGAGCAGTTCTTC,CATSDLDYGRGRNEQFF
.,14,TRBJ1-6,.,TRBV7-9,TGTGCCAGCAGCTTATGGGGCAGTTCTTCACCCCTCCACTTT,CASSLWGSSSPLHF
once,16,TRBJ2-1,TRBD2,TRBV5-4,TGTGCCAGCAGCCCCCGACTAGCGGGGGGGCCCAATGAGCAGTTCTTC,CASSPRLAGGPNEQFF
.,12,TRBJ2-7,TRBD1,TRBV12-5,TGTGCTAGTGGAAAGGACAGGGGCGAGCAGTACTTC,CASGKDRGEQYF
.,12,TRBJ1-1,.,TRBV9,TGTGCCAGCAGCGTAGACGGCGGAACGGTTTTCTTT,CASSVDGGTVFF
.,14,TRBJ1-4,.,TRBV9,TGTGCCAGCAGCGTCGGACAGCCGAATGAAAAACTGTTTTTT,CASSVGQPNEKLFF
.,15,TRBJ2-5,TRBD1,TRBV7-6,TGTGCCAGCAGCCTGGGACAGGGCAACCAGGAGACCCAGTACTTC,CASSLGQGNQETQYF
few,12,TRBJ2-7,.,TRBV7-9,TGTGCCAGCAGCTTACTCGGGTTGGAGCAGTACTTC,CASSLLGLEQYF
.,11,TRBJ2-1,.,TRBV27,TGTGCCAGCAGTGTCGGGGGGCCATGGGTCTTC,CASSVGGPWVF
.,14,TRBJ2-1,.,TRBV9,TGTGCCAGCAGCGTAGGGGACACCTACAATGAGCAGTTCTTC,CASSVGDTYNEQFF
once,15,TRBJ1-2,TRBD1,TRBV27,TGTGCCAGCAGCAGGTCAGGACAGGAAAACTATGGCTACACCTTC,CASSRSGQENYGYTF
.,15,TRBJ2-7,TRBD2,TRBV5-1,TGCGCCAGCAGCTTGGGACTAGCGGCCTCCTACGAGCAGTACTTC,CASSLGLAASYEQYF
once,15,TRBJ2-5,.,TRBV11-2,TGTGCCAGCAGCTTGGGACTTGGGATGGGGGAGACCCAGTACTTC,CASSLGLGMGETQYF
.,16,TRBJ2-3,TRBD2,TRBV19,TGTGCCAGTAGTCCCTCTTGGGGCGGGGGGGCAGATACGCAGTATTTT,CASSPSWGGGADTQYF
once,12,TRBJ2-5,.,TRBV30,TGTGCCTGGAAGAGGGAGCGAGAGACCCAGTACTTC,CAWKRERETQYF
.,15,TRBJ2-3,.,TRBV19,TGTGCCAGTACCGCGGGGAGTTATTACACAGATACGCAGTATTTT,CASTAGSYYTDTQYF
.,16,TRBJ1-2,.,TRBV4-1,TGCGCCAGCAGCCAAGATCGTGGCAGGGGAAGTCGAGGCTACACCTTC,CASSQDRGRGSRGYTF
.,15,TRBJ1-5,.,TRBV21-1,TGTGCCAGCAGCAAAGCGGGCGGGGTACGGCAGCCCCAGCATTTT,CASSKAGGVRQPQHF
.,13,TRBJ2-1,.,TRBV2,TGTGCCAGCAGTGAAACGGGGTACAATGAGCAGTTCTTC,CASSETGYNEQFF
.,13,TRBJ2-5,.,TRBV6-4,TGTGCCCACACGGGCAGGGCCAGGGAGACCCAGTACTTC,CAHTGRARETQYF
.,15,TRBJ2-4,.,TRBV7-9,TGTGCCAGCAGCTTTTTGGGGCCGCCCAAAAACATTCAGTACTTC,CASSFLGPPKNIQYF
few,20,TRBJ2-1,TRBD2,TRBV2,TGTGCCAGCAGTTACAGGACTAGCGGGGGCTTCACGTTTTCCTACAATGAGCAGTTCTTC,CASSYRTSGGFTFSYNEQFF